This passage covers 26 T cell receptor beta chains from one sample sequenced in a study of identical twins. TCRdb reprocessed the 5' RACE reads with MiXCR, giving one entry per CDR3 protein. The sample records around 250,000 distinct CDR3 sequences, under 8.5% being singletons. This sample was shared with a second study, whose subject was T cells expressing NK-cell markers.

The specimen sequenced was CD8+ T cells sorted from blood. These receptors came from a woman between 18 and 30 years old in good health.

This clonotype was seen a few times. The chain is built from TRBV7-9 and TRBJ2-1; weak D call: TRBD2 (6 bases). The germline V gene has CDR1 SEHNR and CDR2 FQNEAQ (reference sequence). This CDR3 has 17 residues. The germline V and J ends were trimmed by 2 bases and 0 bases, with 14 bases remaining between them. The CDR3 sequence is CASSLFAGTSSYNEQFF. DNA for the CDR3: TGTGCCAGCAGCTTATTTGCGGGGACGAGCTCCTACAATGAGCAGTTCTTC.

This clonotype was seen repeatedly, ten times or more. V gene TRBV10-2 combines with J gene TRBJ2-7; D is unclear. V was clipped by 3 bases and J by 1 base, with 4 bases between them. This CDR3 is 12 amino acids long. Per germline, CDR1 WSHSY and CDR2 SAAADI. CDR3 protein: CASSDGSYEQYF. The CDR3 DNA reads as TGCGCCAGCAGTGATGGGTCCTACGAGCAGTACTTC.

The chain recombines TRBV11-2 with TRBJ2-3; TRBD2 aligns across 15 bases. The CDR3 is made up of 20 amino acids. Germline V gene data show CDR1 as SGHAT and CDR2 as FQNNGV. V lost 3 bases and J lost 5; bases outside the gene matches: 15. The CDR3 protein is CASSLGAGLAGGPRKDTQYF. The CDR3 coding sequence is TGTGCCAGCAGCTTGGGGGCCGGACTAGCGGGAGGGCCGCGGAAAGATACGCAGTATTTT. Full variable domain (outside the CDR3, taken from reference TRBV11-2 and TRBJ2-3): EAGVAQSPRYKIIEKRQSVAFWCNPISGHATLYWYQQILGQGPKLLIQFQNNGVVDDSQLPKDRFSAERLKGVDSTLKIQPAKLEDSAVYLCASSLGAGLAGGPRKDTQYFGPGTRLTVL.

V usage is TRBV7-2 and J usage is TRBJ1-1; no clear D. CDR1 and CDR2 from the germline V gene are SGHTA and FQGNSA. V was pared by 6 bases and J by 7 bases, with 12 bases between. The CDR3 spans 12 residues. In DNA form, the CDR3 reads TGTGCCAGCAGGTTGGGGATGATTGAAGCTTTCTTT. This encodes CASRLGMIEAFF.

This chain uses TRBV27 with TRBJ2-7, with 7 bases aligning to TRBD1. V lost 3 bases and J lost 2; bases outside the gene matches: 4. CDR3 length equals 14 residues. The germline V gene encodes CDR1 MNHEY and CDR2 SMNVEV (reference sequence). Here the CDR3 reads CASSFGTDAYEQYF. The DNA for the CDR3 is TGTGCCAGCAGTTTCGGGACAGATGCCTACGAGCAGTACTTC.

This clonotype showed up many times. This sequence joins TRBV7-9 and TRBJ1-1, with no clear D. The ends were cut back, 3 bases at V and 13 bases at J, with 9 bases in the middle. The CDR3 loop spans 10 amino acids. CDR1 SEHNR and CDR2 FQNEAQ come from the germline V gene (reference sequence). CDR3 DNA sequence: TGTGCCAGCAGCTTGGCAGGTCTTTTCTTT. Amino acids: CASSLAGLFF.

This clonotype was seen only a few times. This rearrangement joins TRBV4-3 to TRBJ2-3, with TRBD2 as a possible D gene (5 bases). The germline V gene encodes CDR1 LGHNA and CDR2 YSLEER. V was shortened by 1 base and J by 2 bases, with 13 bases between the two germline ends. The CDR3 totals 16 residues. The CDR3 DNA follows: TGCGCCAGCAGCCAAGGACTTCGGCTAGCCACAGATACGCAGTATTTT. Protein sequence: CASSQGLRLATDTQYF.

Points on this clonotype: A much bigger clone sits one base away, suggesting this may be a read error. The rearrangement uses TRBV3-1 and TRBJ2-7; a possible D gene is TRBD1 (6 bases). The CDR3 length is 12 residues. Per germline, CDR1 LGHDT and CDR2 YNNKEL (reference sequence). The CDR3 region is CAGSFRGYEQYF. CDR3 in DNA: TGTGCCGGCAGCTTTAGGGGGTACGAGCAGTACTTC.

The chain joins TRBV29-1 to TRBJ2-7; D not certain. The CDR3 has 12 residues. Germline V CDR1 and CDR2: SQVTM, ANQGSEA. The V end lost 6 bases, the J end lost 2 bases, and 11 bases lay between the germline ends. The CDR3 DNA follows: TGCAGCGTAGGAACCGTAACCTACGAGCAGTACTTC. This encodes CSVGTVTYEQYF.

In its sample, this clonotype was seen a few times. This chain links TRBV2 with TRBJ1-3, with TRBD1 identical over 7 bases. V lost 6 bases, J lost 2 bases, and 4 bases stayed unmatched. CDR1 and CDR2 from the germline V gene are SNHLY and FYNNEI. The CDR3 has 14 amino acids. The CDR3 coding sequence is TGTGCCAGCAGCGTGACAGGGACTGGAAACACCATATATTTT. The encoded protein is CASSVTGTGNTIYF.

This clonotype was counted many times. V usage is TRBV7-2 and J usage is TRBJ2-7; 9 nucleotides align to TRBD1. This CDR3 is 14 amino acids long. V was clipped by 3 bases and J by 4 bases; unmatched bases: 4. The germline V gene has CDR1 SGHTA and CDR2 FQGNSA. The chain's CDR3 is CASSLATGGYEQYF. The CDR3 DNA sequence: TGTGCCAGCAGCTTGGCGACAGGGGGGTACGAGCAGTACTTC.

The chain employs TRBV27 and TRBJ2-7; 15 bases align to TRBD2. Germline V lookup: CDR1 MNHEY, CDR2 SMNVEV (reference sequence). The CDR3 is 15 residues long. Germline trimming cut 4 bases from V and 4 bases from J; bases unmatched to any gene: 2. The CDR3 nucleotides are TGTGCCAGCAGTTGGGGACTAGCGGGAGGTTACGAGCAGTACTTC. Its protein is CASSWGLAGGYEQYF.

The chain couples TRBV13 to TRBJ1-4; 9 positions match TRBD1. There are 14 residues in the CDR3. Trimming took 5 bases from V and 6 from J; bases not matched to a gene: 4. Germline lookup yields CDR1 PRHDT and CDR2 FYEKMQ (reference sequence). The CDR3 loop reads CASSQGQGDEKLFF. In nucleotides, the CDR3 is TGTGCCAGCAGCCAGGGACAGGGCGATGAAAAACTGTTTTTT.

A note on this clonotype: Here the CDR3 omits its conserved ending phenylalanine or tryptophan, so a read error is the likely source. V is TRBV12-3 or TRBV12-4 and J is TRBJ1-6; unclear D gene. This CDR3 comprises 15 residues. The V end lost 3 bases, the J end lost 10 bases, and 16 bases lay between the germline ends. The CDR3 DNA follows: TGTGCCAGCAGTTTCAACTCTTTTCAACGGTCACCCCTCCACTGT. This gives the protein CASSFNSFQRSPLHC.

V gene TRBV20-1 combines with J gene TRBJ1-4; D remains unclear. The CDR3 loop spans 15 amino acids. The germline V gene has CDR1 DFQATT and CDR2 SNEGSKA (reference sequence). Trimming removed 6 bases from V and 13 bases from J, with 27 bases in between. CDR3 nucleotides: TGCAGTGCCGGGAAGCCCGATTTGGACGGCGGTCGACTGTTTTTT. Its translation is CSAGKPDLDGGRLFF.

At least ten counts were recorded for this clonotype. In DNA form, the CDR3 reads TGTGCCAGCAGCCAAGGACTAGCGGGGGGGCCAGGCAATGAGCAGTTCTTC. Protein: CASSQGLAGGPGNEQFF. The rearrangement joins TRBV14 to TRBJ2-1; 14 bases match TRBD2. The germline CDR1 and CDR2 sequences are SGHDN and FVKESK. J gave up 6 bases and V 1 base, and 5 bases lay outside the gene matches. This CDR3 spans 17 amino acids.

This clonotype was detected only a few times. CDR3 region: CASSSTVAGGVMDDDEQFF. Written as DNA, the CDR3 is TGTGCCAGCAGCTCAACCGTCGCGGGAGGGGTGATGGATGACGATGAGCAGTTCTTC. This sequence joins TRBV7-8 and TRBJ2-1, with TRBD2 matching 9 bases. Trimming removed 4 bases from V and 8 bases from J; junction bases left unmatched: 21. CDR3 length: 19 amino acids. Germline V gene data show CDR1 as SGHVS and CDR2 as FQNEAQ. Full variable domain (outside the CDR3, taken from reference TRBV7-8 and TRBJ2-1): GAGVSQSPRYKVAKRGQDVALRCDPISGHVSLFWYQQALGQGPEFLTYFQNEAQLDKSGLPSDRFFAERPEGSVSTLKIQRTQQEDSAVYLCASSSTVAGGVMDDDEQFFGPGTRLTVL.

There are a few counts of this clonotype. V usage is TRBV10-1 and J usage is TRBJ2-7; D unclear. V dropped 1 base and J dropped 4 bases, with 8 bases sitting between them. This CDR3 comprises 13 residues. Germline CDR1 reads WNHNN; CDR2 reads SYGVQD (reference sequence). The CDR3 DNA follows: TGCGCCAGCAGTGAGTTAACCGGATACGAGCAGTACTTC. Translating gives CASSELTGYEQYF.

The table lists this clonotype with a few counts. The V gene is TRBV29-1, the J gene TRBJ1-1, with 8 bases aligning to TRBD1. Germline lookup yields CDR1 SQVTM and CDR2 ANQGSEA. Trimming removed 8 bases from V and 2 bases from J; junction bases left unmatched: 10. This CDR3 comprises 14 residues. The CDR3: CSLSTGQGNTEAFF. The CDR3 nucleotides are TGCAGCCTGAGCACCGGACAGGGAAACACTGAAGCTTTCTTT.

This clonotype was picked up a small number of times. This rearrangement joins TRBV4-1 to TRBJ1-2; D not certain. The CDR3 loop spans 14 amino acids. CDR1 and CDR2 (germline): MGHRA, YSYEKL. Trimming shortened V by 0 bases and J by 10 bases, and 15 bases separated the two germline ends. CDR3 in DNA: TGCGCCAGCAGCCAAGATCGAGGCAGCTTGGACTACACCTTC. Its translation is CASSQDRGSLDYTF.

The gene calls are TRBV7-2 and TRBJ2-7; the D gene is possibly TRBD2 (6 bases). Germline V lookup: CDR1 SGHTA, CDR2 FQGNSA. The V end lost 1 base, the J end lost 5 bases, and 15 bases lay between the germline ends. The CDR3 spans 15 residues. The CDR3 DNA reads TGTGCCAGCAGCTTAGTAGGCGGGATTGGAGACGAGCAGTACTTC. It yields the protein CASSLVGGIGDEQYF.

The rearrangement links TRBV6-5 to TRBJ1-1; D perhaps matches TRBD1 (5 bases). The CDR3 is 13 residues long. CDR1 is MNHEY and CDR2 is SVGAGI in the germline V gene. Deletions cut 0 bases from V and 11 bases from J, with 13 bases between. The CDR3 sequence is CASSYSAGEMAFF. The CDR3 DNA reads as TGTGCCAGCAGTTACTCTGCGGGGGAGATGGCTTTCTTT.

This clonotype was detected a few times. This chain connects TRBV5-6 to TRBJ1-5; 7 positions match TRBD1. The length of the CDR3 is 16 residues. V lost 4 bases, J lost 4 bases, and 11 bases stayed unmatched. Germline CDR1 SGHDT, CDR2 YYEEEE. In DNA, the CDR3 is TGTGCCAGCAGCAAATCGACAGGGTGGGGAAATCAGCCCCAGCATTTT. Encoded protein: CASSKSTGWGNQPQHF.

The sample holds many counts of this clonotype. The J gene is TRBJ1-2, the V gene TRBV20-1; D not certain. The V gene lost 3 bases and the J gene lost 6 bases, with 17 bases spanning the gap. Germline V gene sequence: CDR1 DFQATT, CDR2 SNEGSKA (reference sequence). This CDR3 region has 14 residues. CDR3 in amino acids: CSARIRTKVDGYTF. The DNA of the CDR3 is TGCAGTGCTAGGATCAGGACGAAGGTGGATGGCTACACCTTC.

This chain joins TRBV6-2 or TRBV6-3 and TRBJ2-5; D unclear. Looked up from germline, CDR1 is MNHEY and CDR2 is SVGEGT. V lost 2 bases and J 3 bases, leaving 13 bases between the germline ends. The CDR3 length is 15 residues. The CDR3 coding sequence is TGTGCCAGCAGTTACCCCCAGCGAGGAGAAGAGACCCAGTACTTC. Translation gives CASSYPQRGEETQYF.

This chain joins TRBV20-1 and TRBJ1-3; 9 nucleotides match TRBD1. The CDR3 totals 14 residues. J gave up 1 base and V 5 bases, and 3 bases lay outside the gene matches. Germline V lookup: CDR1 DFQATT, CDR2 SNEGSKA (reference sequence). The CDR3 sequence is CSASGTGSGNTIYF. In DNA, the CDR3 is TGCAGTGCTTCCGGGACAGGGTCTGGAAACACCATATATTTT.